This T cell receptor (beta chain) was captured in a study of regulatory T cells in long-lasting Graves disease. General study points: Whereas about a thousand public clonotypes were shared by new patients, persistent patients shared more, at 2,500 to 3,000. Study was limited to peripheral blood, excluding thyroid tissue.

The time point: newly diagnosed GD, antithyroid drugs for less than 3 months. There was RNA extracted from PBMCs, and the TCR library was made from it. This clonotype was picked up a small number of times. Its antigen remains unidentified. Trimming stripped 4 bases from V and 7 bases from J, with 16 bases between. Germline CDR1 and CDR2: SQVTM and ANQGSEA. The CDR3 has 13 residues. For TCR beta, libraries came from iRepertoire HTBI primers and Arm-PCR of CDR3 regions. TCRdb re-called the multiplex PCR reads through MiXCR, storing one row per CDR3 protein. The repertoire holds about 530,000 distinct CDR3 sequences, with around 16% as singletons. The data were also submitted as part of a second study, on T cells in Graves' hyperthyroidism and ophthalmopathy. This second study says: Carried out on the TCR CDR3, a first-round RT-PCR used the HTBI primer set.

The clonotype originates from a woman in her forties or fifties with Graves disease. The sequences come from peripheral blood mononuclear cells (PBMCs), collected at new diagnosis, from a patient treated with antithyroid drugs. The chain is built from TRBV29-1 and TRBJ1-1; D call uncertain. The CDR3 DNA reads TGCAGCGTTGTTAGGTTGGGAAGTGGTGAAGCTTTCTTT. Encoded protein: CSVVRLGSGEAFF.